The rows below give T cell receptor beta chains drawn from one sample of a study of cytomegalovirus exposure and HLA in healthy donors. Produced via immunoSEQ multiplex PCR; TCRdb's table is partial and in-frame only. This sample has approximately 170,000 clones; around 78% occur once, and the top ten carry 1%. Sequenced input: PBMCs. The receptors come from a middle-aged woman in good health and CMV-seronegative. Both conserved end residues are part of each CDR3. Each record gives: clone size, V gene, J gene, D gene, CDR3 protein, CDR3 DNA. The D gene is left open where the match is weak. Not every row has a clone size; where given, it reads once, few, many or a size class.

clone_size: -
v_call: TRBV28
j_call: TRBJ2-3
d_call: TRBD2
cdr3_aa: CASRAGGLTDTQYF
cdr3_nt: TGTGCCAGCAGGGCGGGGGGGCTGACAGATACGCAGTATTTT

clone_size: -
v_call: TRBV27
j_call: TRBJ2-3
d_call: -
cdr3_aa: CASSLGGFADTQYF
cdr3_nt: TGTGCCAGCTCCTTGGGGGGATTTGCAGATACGCAGTATTTT

clone_size: -
v_call: TRBV10-3
j_call: TRBJ2-7
d_call: -
cdr3_aa: CAISDKQDTYEQYF
cdr3_nt: TGTGCCATCAGTGATAAACAGGATACCTACGAGCAGTACTTC

clone_size: few
v_call: TRBV28
j_call: TRBJ2-2
d_call: -
cdr3_aa: CASSLDWAENTGELFF
cdr3_nt: TGTGCCAGCAGTTTAGATTGGGCCGAGAACACCGGGGAGCTGTTTTTT

clone_size: -
v_call: TRBV7-9
j_call: TRBJ1-1
d_call: -
cdr3_aa: CASSSLLNTEAFF
cdr3_nt: TGTGCCAGCAGCTCCCTTTTGAACACTGAAGCTTTCTTT

clone_size: -
v_call: TRBV6-4
j_call: TRBJ1-5
d_call: -
cdr3_aa: CASSEEGSNQPQHF
cdr3_nt: TGTGCCAGCAGTGAAGAGGGCAGCAATCAGCCCCAGCATTTT

clone_size: -
v_call: TRBV29-1
j_call: TRBJ1-5
d_call: TRBD1
cdr3_aa: CSVEQGGDQPQHF
cdr3_nt: TGCAGCGTTGAACAAGGGGGCGATCAGCCCCAGCATTTT

clone_size: -
v_call: TRBV28
j_call: TRBJ1-1
d_call: TRBD1
cdr3_aa: CASSVRDRGYTEAFF
cdr3_nt: TGTGCCAGCAGTGTCCGGGACAGGGGGTACACTGAAGCTTTCTTT

clone_size: few
v_call: TRBV6-6
j_call: TRBJ1-1
d_call: -
cdr3_aa: CASSPGSQGFTEAFF
cdr3_nt: TGTGCCAGCAGTCCGGGTTCCCAGGGATTCACTGAAGCTTTCTTT

clone_size: -
v_call: TRBV2
j_call: TRBJ2-7
d_call: -
cdr3_aa: CASSESSTEQYF
cdr3_nt: TGTGCCAGCAGTGAAAGTTCTACCGAGCAGTACTTC

clone_size: few
v_call: TRBV11-2
j_call: TRBJ2-3
d_call: TRBD2
cdr3_aa: CASSPGTSGRDTQYF
cdr3_nt: TGTGCCAGCAGCCCTGGGACTAGCGGGAGGGATACGCAGTATTTT

clone_size: -
v_call: TRBV7-9
j_call: TRBJ2-3
d_call: TRBD2
cdr3_aa: CASSFVAGGTDTQYF
cdr3_nt: TGTGCCAGCAGCTTTGTAGCGGGAGGGACAGATACGCAGTATTTT

clone_size: -
v_call: TRBV7-3
j_call: TRBJ2-1
d_call: TRBD2
cdr3_aa: CASSSGLGVGDEQFF
cdr3_nt: TGTGCCAGCAGCTCGGGACTAGGGGTAGGGGATGAGCAGTTCTTC

clone_size: -
v_call: TRBV11-2
j_call: TRBJ2-5
d_call: TRBD1
cdr3_aa: CASSSRQGATRETQYF
cdr3_nt: TGTGCCAGCAGCTCCCGACAGGGGGCCACGCGAGAGACCCAGTACTTC

clone_size: -
v_call: TRBV7-9
j_call: TRBJ2-1
d_call: TRBD2
cdr3_aa: CASSLGTSGNNEQFF
cdr3_nt: TGTGCCAGCAGCTTAGGGACTAGCGGTAACAATGAGCAGTTCTTC

clone_size: few
v_call: TRBV30
j_call: TRBJ2-7
d_call: TRBD2
cdr3_aa: CAWSRLLAGEQYF
cdr3_nt: TGTGCCTGGAGTAGATTACTAGCGGGTGAGCAGTACTTC

clone_size: -
v_call: TRBV5-8
j_call: TRBJ2-7
d_call: TRBD2
cdr3_aa: CASSLDWGLAGLSSYEQYF
cdr3_nt: TGTGCCAGCAGCTTGGACTGGGGACTAGCGGGATTGAGCTCCTACGAGCAGTACTTC

clone_size: -
v_call: TRBV6-1
j_call: TRBJ2-1
d_call: TRBD1
cdr3_aa: CASVAGGAHNEQFF
cdr3_nt: TGTGCCAGCGTAGCAGGGGGCGCTCACAATGAGCAGTTCTTC

clone_size: -
v_call: TRBV7-3
j_call: TRBJ2-2
d_call: TRBD2
cdr3_aa: CASSRLGLAGGRTGELFF
cdr3_nt: TGTGCCAGCAGCCGCCTCGGACTAGCGGGAGGTCGGACCGGGGAGCTGTTTTTT

clone_size: -
v_call: TRBV6-6
j_call: TRBJ2-7
d_call: -
cdr3_aa: CASGQGGGYEQYF
cdr3_nt: TGTGCCAGCGGCCAGGGGGGAGGCTACGAGCAGTACTTC

clone_size: -
v_call: TRBV5-1
j_call: TRBJ2-5
d_call: -
cdr3_aa: CASSEDGGETQYF
cdr3_nt: TGCGCCAGCAGCGAGGACGGAGGTGAGACCCAGTACTTC

clone_size: -
v_call: TRBV19
j_call: TRBJ2-1
d_call: -
cdr3_aa: CASTTGWGLGDNEQFF
cdr3_nt: TGTGCCAGTACCACAGGATGGGGGCTTGGGGACAATGAGCAGTTCTTC

clone_size: -
v_call: TRBV5-1
j_call: TRBJ2-1
d_call: TRBD2
cdr3_aa: CASSSHGGTSGRGHEQFF
cdr3_nt: TGCGCCAGCAGCTCCCACGGCGGGACTAGCGGGAGGGGGCATGAGCAGTTCTTC

clone_size: -
v_call: TRBV12-5
j_call: TRBJ2-1
d_call: -
cdr3_aa: CASGLVQGGEQFF
cdr3_nt: TGTGCTAGTGGTTTGGTACAGGGTGGTGAGCAGTTCTTC

clone_size: -
v_call: TRBV6-6
j_call: TRBJ1-1
d_call: -
cdr3_aa: CASSLGHGNTEAFF
cdr3_nt: TGTGCCAGCAGCCTGGGACACGGGAACACTGAAGCTTTCTTT

clone_size: once
v_call: TRBV9
j_call: TRBJ2-3
d_call: -
cdr3_aa: CASSESWGGGTDTQYF
cdr3_nt: TGTGCCAGCAGCGAGAGCTGGGGAGGAGGGACAGATACGCAGTATTTT

clone_size: -
v_call: TRBV5-1
j_call: TRBJ2-2
d_call: TRBD1
cdr3_aa: CASSDGQGINTGELFF
cdr3_nt: TGCGCCAGCAGCGACGGACAGGGGATTAACACCGGGGAGCTGTTTTTT

clone_size: -
v_call: TRBV5-1
j_call: TRBJ2-1
d_call: TRBD2
cdr3_aa: CASSFTGLASNEQFF
cdr3_nt: TGCGCCAGCAGCTTTACGGGACTAGCGAGTAATGAGCAGTTCTTC

clone_size: -
v_call: TRBV7-2
j_call: TRBJ2-1
d_call: -
cdr3_aa: CASSLGGARSSYNEQFF
cdr3_nt: TGTGCCAGCAGCTTAGGCGGGGCTCGTAGCTCCTACAATGAGCAGTTCTTC

clone_size: few
v_call: TRBV5-1
j_call: TRBJ1-1
d_call: -
cdr3_aa: CASSFTSEGAEAFF
cdr3_nt: TGCGCCAGCAGCTTTACGAGCGAGGGGGCTGAAGCTTTCTTT

clone_size: -
v_call: TRBV30
j_call: TRBJ1-2
d_call: TRBD1
cdr3_aa: CAWSVSQGIGYTF
cdr3_nt: TGTGCCTGGAGTGTATCACAGGGGATTGGCTACACCTTC

clone_size: -
v_call: TRBV11-3
j_call: TRBJ2-3
d_call: -
cdr3_aa: CASSRTGFAGTDTQYF
cdr3_nt: TGTGCCAGCAGCCGTACAGGGTTCGCGGGCACAGATACGCAGTATTTT

clone_size: -
v_call: TRBV19
j_call: TRBJ2-6
d_call: -
cdr3_aa: CASSSSGANVLTF
cdr3_nt: TGTGCCAGTTCCAGCTCTGGGGCCAACGTCCTGACTTTC

clone_size: once
v_call: TRBV4-1
j_call: TRBJ2-2
d_call: -
cdr3_aa: CASSQDRGSGELFF
cdr3_nt: TGCGCCAGCAGCCAAGATCGGGGGTCCGGGGAGCTGTTTTTT

clone_size: -
v_call: TRBV9
j_call: TRBJ2-7
d_call: TRBD2
cdr3_aa: CASRGAGPYEQYF
cdr3_nt: TGTGCCAGCAGAGGAGCGGGACCCTACGAGCAGTACTTC

clone_size: -
v_call: TRBV28
j_call: TRBJ2-3
d_call: TRBD1
cdr3_aa: CASSSGKGAATDTQYF
cdr3_nt: TGTGCCAGCAGCTCCGGTAAGGGGGCGGCCACAGATACGCAGTATTTT

clone_size: -
v_call: TRBV5-1
j_call: TRBJ2-4
d_call: TRBD1
cdr3_aa: CASSSGQSLAKNIQYF
cdr3_nt: TGCGCCAGCAGCTCGGGACAGTCGCTAGCCAAAAACATTCAGTACTTC

clone_size: -
v_call: TRBV5-1
j_call: TRBJ2-5
d_call: TRBD2
cdr3_aa: CASSLAPAGVSQETQYF
cdr3_nt: TGCGCCAGCAGCTTGGCCCCAGCGGGAGTATCTCAAGAGACCCAGTACTTC

clone_size: once
v_call: TRBV10-3
j_call: TRBJ2-1
d_call: -
cdr3_aa: CAISVNSFYNEQFF
cdr3_nt: TGTGCCATCAGTGTTAATAGCTTCTACAATGAGCAGTTCTTC

clone_size: -
v_call: TRBV19
j_call: TRBJ2-1
d_call: -
cdr3_aa: CASSTRGEQFF
cdr3_nt: TGTGCCAGTAGTACCCGGGGTGAGCAGTTCTTC

clone_size: -
v_call: TRBV29-1
j_call: TRBJ2-7
d_call: TRBD1
cdr3_aa: CSGGTGGYEQYF
cdr3_nt: TGCAGCGGTGGGACAGGGGGCTACGAGCAGTACTTC

clone_size: few
v_call: TRBV30
j_call: TRBJ2-3
d_call: -
cdr3_aa: CAWMDTTWYGQYF
cdr3_nt: TGTGCCTGGATGGACACGACCTGGTATGGGCAGTATTTT

clone_size: -
v_call: TRBV7-9
j_call: TRBJ2-3
d_call: TRBD2
cdr3_aa: CASSSLLAETDTQYF
cdr3_nt: TGTGCCAGCAGCTCCCTACTAGCGGAAACAGATACGCAGTATTTT

clone_size: -
v_call: TRBV2
j_call: TRBJ1-2
d_call: -
cdr3_aa: CASNEGYGYTF
cdr3_nt: TGTGCCAGCAACGAGGGCTATGGCTACACCTTC

clone_size: once
v_call: TRBV15
j_call: TRBJ1-1
d_call: TRBD1
cdr3_aa: CATSRGDRGGTEAFF
cdr3_nt: TGTGCCACCAGCAGAGGGGACAGGGGTGGCACTGAAGCTTTCTTT

clone_size: -
v_call: TRBV2
j_call: TRBJ2-6
d_call: TRBD2
cdr3_aa: CASMRASGRSGANVLTF
cdr3_nt: TGTGCCAGCATGCGGGCTAGCGGGAGATCTGGGGCCAACGTCCTGACTTTC

clone_size: -
v_call: TRBV6-1
j_call: TRBJ1-3
d_call: -
cdr3_aa: CASMEDSGNTIYF
cdr3_nt: TGTGCCAGTATGGAGGACTCTGGAAACACCATATATTTT

clone_size: -
v_call: TRBV29-1
j_call: TRBJ2-7
d_call: -
cdr3_aa: CSVTGGYEQYF
cdr3_nt: TGCAGCGTTACCGGCGGTTACGAGCAGTACTTC

clone_size: -
v_call: TRBV28
j_call: TRBJ2-7
d_call: -
cdr3_aa: CASIMSSYEQYF
cdr3_nt: TGTGCCAGCATCATGAGCTCCTACGAGCAGTACTTC

clone_size: once
v_call: TRBV7-9
j_call: TRBJ2-7
d_call: TRBD2
cdr3_aa: CASSLAMTSGLKGEQYF
cdr3_nt: TGTGCCAGCAGCTTAGCTATGACTAGCGGTTTAAAGGGGGAGCAGTACTTC

clone_size: -
v_call: TRBV5-1
j_call: TRBJ2-2
d_call: TRBD1
cdr3_aa: CASSAATGPRTGELFF
cdr3_nt: TGCGCCAGCAGCGCCGCGACAGGGCCACGAACCGGGGAGCTGTTTTTT

clone_size: once
v_call: TRBV6-5
j_call: TRBJ2-4
d_call: -
cdr3_aa: CASRSKGNIQYF
cdr3_nt: TGTGCCAGCAGGTCAAAGGGGAACATTCAGTACTTC

clone_size: -
v_call: TRBV13
j_call: TRBJ1-2
d_call: -
cdr3_aa: CASSLQSSGRSNYGYTF
cdr3_nt: TGTGCCAGCAGCTTACAATCAAGCGGACGGAGTAACTATGGCTACACCTTC

clone_size: -
v_call: TRBV21-1
j_call: TRBJ2-1
d_call: -
cdr3_aa: CASSKRGTSGRAFEQFF
cdr3_nt: TGTGCCAGCAGCAAAAGGGGGACTAGCGGGAGGGCCTTTGAGCAGTTCTTC

clone_size: -
v_call: TRBV6-5
j_call: TRBJ2-1
d_call: -
cdr3_aa: CASSSPVNNEQFF
cdr3_nt: TGTGCCAGCAGTTCCCCCGTAAACAATGAGCAGTTCTTC

clone_size: -
v_call: TRBV28
j_call: TRBJ2-7
d_call: -
cdr3_aa: CASSGGQYEQYF
cdr3_nt: TGTGCCAGCAGTGGAGGACAGTACGAGCAGTACTTC